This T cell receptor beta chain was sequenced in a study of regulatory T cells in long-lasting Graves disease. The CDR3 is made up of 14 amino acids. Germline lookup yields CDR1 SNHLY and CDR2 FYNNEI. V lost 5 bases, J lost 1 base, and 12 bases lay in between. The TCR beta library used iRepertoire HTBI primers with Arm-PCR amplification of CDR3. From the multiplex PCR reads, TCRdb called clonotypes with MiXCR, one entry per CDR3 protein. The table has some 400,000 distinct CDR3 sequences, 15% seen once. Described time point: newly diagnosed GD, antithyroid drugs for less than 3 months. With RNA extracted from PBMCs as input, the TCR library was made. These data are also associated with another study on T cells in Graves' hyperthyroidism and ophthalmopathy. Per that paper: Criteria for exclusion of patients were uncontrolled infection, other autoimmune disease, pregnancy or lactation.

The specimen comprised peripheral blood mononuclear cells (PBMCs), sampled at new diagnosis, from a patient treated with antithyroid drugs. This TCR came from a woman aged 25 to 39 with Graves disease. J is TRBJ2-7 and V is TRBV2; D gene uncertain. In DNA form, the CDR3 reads TGTGCCAGCAGTTCGCAGGCGTTATCCTACGAGCAGTACTTC. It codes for CASSSQALSYEQYF. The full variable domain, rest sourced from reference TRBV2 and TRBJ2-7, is EPEVTQTPSHQVTQMGQEVILRCVPISNHLYFYWYRQILGQKVEFLVSFYNNEISEKSEIFDDQFSVERPDGSNFTLKIRSTKLEDSAMYFCASSSQALSYEQYFGPGTRLTVT.